The 27 T cell receptor beta chains given below trace back to one sample, sequenced in a study of early T cells in non-severe SARS-CoV-2 infection. TCRdb re-derived calls from the 5' RACE reads in MiXCR, one entry per CDR3 protein. This sample has approximately 100,000 distinct CDR3 sequences, with around 15% found just once. What was sequenced was whole blood. These receptors were taken from an adult who was a healthcare worker with PCR-confirmed SARS-CoV-2 infection or an uninfected control (not recorded which).

The rearrangement uses TRBV29-1 and TRBJ1-1, with unresolved D. V was pared by 4 bases and J by 1 base, with 4 bases between. CDR1 and CDR2 from the germline V gene are SQVTM and ANQGSEA. The CDR3 spans 11 residues. This CDR3 reads CSVGANTEAFF. The CDR3 DNA reads TGCAGCGTTGGAGCGAACACTGAAGCTTTCTTT.

This clonotype was observed a few times. The V gene is TRBV4-3, the J gene TRBJ2-3; 9 positions match TRBD1. V dropped 1 base and J dropped 2; count of bases not matched to a gene: 19. CDR3 length equals 21 residues. Germline V gives CDR1 LGHNA, CDR2 YSLEER. The CDR3 loop is CASSQGGNRGPETPPTDTQYF. The CDR3 DNA reads TGCGCCAGCAGCCAAGGGGGGAACAGGGGGCCCGAAACCCCCCCCACAGATACGCAGTATTTT.

The chain couples TRBV5-1 to TRBJ1-5; a possible D gene is TRBD1 (6 bases). This CDR3 is 15 amino acids long. Germline lookup yields CDR1 SGHRS and CDR2 YFSETQ. Trimming left V 3 bases short and J 1 base short, with 11 bases between. CDR3 loop: CASSYTGMSNQPQHF. The CDR3 nucleotides are TGCGCCAGCAGCTATACAGGGATGAGCAATCAGCCCCAGCATTTT.

This clonotype was seen ten or more times. V is TRBV7-9 and J is TRBJ2-3; no reliable D call. Trimming left V 5 bases short and J 6 bases short, with 6 bases between. In germline, CDR1 is SEHNR, CDR2 FQNEAQ (reference sequence). This CDR3 contains 11 residues. DNA of the CDR3: TGTGCCAGCAGCGCGGTTGATACGCAGTATTTT. This gives the protein CASSAVDTQYF. Full variable domain (outside the CDR3, taken from reference TRBV7-9 and TRBJ2-3): DTGVSQNPRHKITKRGQNVTFRCDPISEHNRLYWYRQTLGQGPEFLTYFQNEAQLEKSRLLSDRFSAERPKGSFSTLEIQRTEQGDSAMYLCASSAVDTQYFGPGTRLTVL.

V is TRBV6-4 and J is TRBJ2-3; a weak D match, TRBD2 (5 bases). Germline lookup yields CDR1 MRHNA and CDR2 SNTAGT. V lost 0 bases to trimming and J lost 4 bases, with 8 bases between them. The CDR3 is made up of 14 amino acids. CDR3 region: CASSDSGSADTQYF. The CDR3 DNA sequence: TGTGCCAGCAGTGACTCGGGGAGCGCAGATACGCAGTATTTT.

This clonotype came up many times. The chain employs TRBV18 and TRBJ2-5; no firm D call. The V and J ends lost 4 bases and 1 base respectively, with 10 bases between them. Germline V gene sequence: CDR1 KGHSH, CDR2 LQKENI. This CDR3 has 14 amino acids. The CDR3 is CASSLGTVQETQYF. The CDR3 region has the DNA TGTGCCAGCTCACTAGGTACTGTCCAAGAGACCCAGTACTTC.

As DNA, the CDR3 is TGTGCCAGCAGCTTCCAGGGCACTGAAGCTTTCTTT. As protein: CASSFQGTEAFF. This rearrangement joins TRBV7-9 to TRBJ1-1; possibly TRBD1 for D (5 bases). Germline CDR1 and CDR2: SEHNR and FQNEAQ (reference sequence). V lost 3 bases, J lost 4 bases, and 6 bases lay in between. This CDR3 contains 12 residues.

The chain carries TRBV12-3 or TRBV12-4 and TRBJ1-1, with 7 nucleotides matching TRBD1. CDR3 length equals 14 residues. The V and J ends lost 7 bases and 6 bases, in that order; junction bases with no gene match: 11. CDR3: CASNKQQGRAEAFF. The CDR3 nucleotides read TGTGCCAGCAACAAACAACAGGGGAGGGCTGAAGCTTTCTTT.

This clonotype turned up a few times. For the CDR3, the DNA is TGTGCCAGCAGCGAGGGTCGTCAGGCCGCGAACACCGGGGAGCTGTTTTTT. Amino acids: CASSEGRQAANTGELFF. The chain is built from TRBV9 and TRBJ2-2; D call uncertain. V lost 3 bases to trimming and J lost 0 bases, with 15 bases between them. The CDR3 is 17 amino acids. Germline V gene lookup returns CDR1 SGDLS and CDR2 YYNGEE.

The V and J genes are TRBV10-1 and TRBJ1-1; D is unresolved. Germline CDR1 is WNHNN and CDR2 is SYGVQD (reference sequence). The CDR3 covers 13 residues. With 5 bases removed from V and 6 bases from J, the gap between germline ends came to 13 bases. The CDR3 nucleotides are TGCGCCAGCAGTTCCACCTTTGGCGCTGAAGCTTTCTTT. As protein: CASSSTFGAEAFF.

Many counts were recorded for this clonotype. V is TRBV9 and J is TRBJ2-3; D is unclear. Trimming removed 0 bases at V and 1 base at J, with 9 bases between. From germline, CDR1 is SGDLS and CDR2 YYNGEE. This CDR3 region has 15 residues. As DNA, the CDR3 is TGTGCCAGCAGCGTAGGTGCGGCGGGCACAGATACGCAGTATTTT. The encoded protein is CASSVGAAGTDTQYF.

The rearrangement links TRBV4-1 to TRBJ1-1; unclear D gene. Looked up from germline, CDR1 is MGHRA and CDR2 is YSYEKL. CDR3 length equals 13 residues. V was shortened by 5 bases and J by 1 base, with 8 bases between the two germline ends. The CDR3 nucleotides read TGCGCCAGCAGCTCCCGACCGAACACTGAAGCTTTCTTT. This translates into CASSSRPNTEAFF.

This clonotype was observed at least ten times. The chain uses TRBV10-3 and TRBJ1-1; TRBD1 might be the D (5 bases). Germline V gene data show CDR1 as ENHRY and CDR2 as SYGVKD. Trimming removed 5 bases from V and 1 base from J, with 14 bases in between. The CDR3 extends over 15 amino acids. The CDR3 region has the DNA TGTGCCATCAGTCCGAGGGAGGGACCGAACACTGAAGCTTTCTTT. This encodes CAISPREGPNTEAFF.

The rearrangement joins TRBV5-1 to TRBJ2-7, with 10 bases matching TRBD2. Losses at the gene ends were 0 bases for V and 6 bases for J; bases not matched to a gene: 9. There are 16 residues in the CDR3. Germline CDR1 reads SGHRS; CDR2 reads YFSETQ. In DNA form, the CDR3 reads TGCGCCAGCAGCTTGGCCCTCGGGGTAGCGGGGGGCGAGCAGTACTTC. Its translation is CASSLALGVAGGEQYF.

This clonotype was detected only a few times. The chain couples TRBV7-3 to TRBJ2-3; D is uncertain. Trimming left V 1 base short and J 6 bases short, with 8 bases between. The germline V gene has CDR1 SGHTA and CDR2 FQGTGA. The CDR3 is made up of 13 amino acids. For the CDR3, the DNA is TGTGCCAGCAGCTTAATGGGTCGGGATACGCAGTATTTT. It specifies CASSLMGRDTQYF.

The V call is TRBV5-4, the J call TRBJ1-2; 9 bases line up with TRBD1. Germline CDR1 and CDR2: SGHNT and YYREEE (reference sequence). V shed 5 bases, J shed 6 bases, and the junction held 5 bases outside the gene matches. The length of the CDR3 is 13 residues. The DNA for the CDR3 is TGTGCCAGCAGGATCCGGGACAGGGATGGCTACACCTTC. This codes for CASRIRDRDGYTF.

The J gene is TRBJ2-7, the V gene TRBV2; 8 bases are shared with TRBD1. The CDR3 sequence is 15 residues long. The ends lost 3 bases at V and 1 base at J; junction bases unmatched: 5. Germline V gives CDR1 SNHLY, CDR2 FYNNEI. The CDR3 sequence is CASSETGAFSYEQYF. CDR3 DNA: TGTGCCAGCAGTGAGACAGGGGCCTTTTCCTACGAGCAGTACTTC.

This sequence joins TRBV7-3 and TRBJ2-1; maybe TRBD2 (6 bases). The germline V gene has CDR1 SGHTA and CDR2 FQGTGA. Trimming stripped 2 bases from V and 5 bases from J, with 10 bases between. This CDR3 is built from 14 residues. This chain's CDR3 is CASSLAGLNNEQFF. For the CDR3, the DNA is TGTGCCAGCAGCTTAGCGGGGCTAAACAATGAGCAGTTCTTC.

A word on this clonotype: This could be a read error, since a much larger clone is one nucleotide away. This chain joins TRBV12-3 or TRBV12-4 and TRBJ2-4; 7 nucleotides match TRBD1. The CDR3 covers 13 residues. V shed 6 bases, J shed 9 bases, and the junction held 8 bases outside the gene matches. CDR3 protein: CASSSTGNCIQYF. As DNA, the CDR3 is TGTGCCAGCAGCTCGACAGGGAATTGCATTCAGTACTTC.

The chain is built from TRBV6-1 and TRBJ2-7; D uncertain. Deletions cut 1 base from V and 2 bases from J, with 9 bases between. The CDR3 length is 14 residues. The germline V gene encodes CDR1 MNHNS and CDR2 SASEGT. CDR3 region: CASSEEGLTYEQYF. The CDR3 DNA reads TGTGCCAGCAGTGAAGAGGGCCTAACCTACGAGCAGTACTTC.

This clonotype has more than one count but fewer than ten. V gene TRBV20-1 combines with J gene TRBJ1-4; D gene unclear. Trimming removed 6 bases from V and 12 bases from J, with 17 bases in between. Germline V gene data show CDR1 as DFQATT and CDR2 as SNEGSKA (reference sequence). The CDR3 extends over 12 amino acids. Here the CDR3 reads CSAPDSVEELFF. The DNA of the CDR3 is TGCAGTGCGCCGGACTCGGTAGAAGAACTGTTTTTT.

This clonotype was seen more than once but under ten times. The chain joins TRBV7-6 to TRBJ2-5, with D tentatively TRBD1 (6 bases). With 5 bases removed from V and 3 bases from J, the gap between germline ends came to 13 bases. The germline CDR1 and CDR2 sequences are SGHVS and FNYEAQ. The CDR3 loop spans 14 amino acids. The CDR3 reads CASSPGTPEETQYF. As DNA, the CDR3 is TGTGCCAGCAGCCCCGGGACACCTGAAGAGACCCAGTACTTC.

The chain has TRBV5-1 and TRBJ1-4; perhaps TRBD1 as D (5 bases). Trimming pared 0 bases from V and 0 bases from J, leaving 9 bases between. CDR3 length: 16 residues. Germline loops: CDR1 SGHRS, CDR2 YFSETQ. The CDR3 is CASSLGDYATNEKLFF. The CDR3 DNA follows: TGCGCCAGCAGCTTGGGGGACTATGCAACTAATGAAAAACTGTTTTTT.

This clonotype was seen a handful of times. This chain's CDR3 is CASQILGTEAFF. The CDR3 nucleotides are TGTGCCAGCCAGATCCTCGGGACTGAAGCTTTCTTT. The chain is built from TRBV6-1 and TRBJ1-1, with D unclear. The CDR3 covers 12 residues. Germline V gene sequence: CDR1 MNHNS, CDR2 SASEGT. Trimming stripped 8 bases from V and 5 bases from J, with 12 bases between.

The chain combines TRBV3-1 with TRBJ1-1; no reliable D call. V was pared by 4 bases and J by 4 bases, with 10 bases between. CDR3 length equals 13 residues. Germline V gives CDR1 LGHDT, CDR2 YNNKEL (reference sequence). The CDR3 loop is CASSLLGPTEAFF. CDR3 in DNA: TGTGCCAGCAGCCTCCTCGGACCCACTGAAGCTTTCTTT.

The rearrangement uses TRBV6-2 or TRBV6-3 and TRBJ2-7, with 10 bases fitting TRBD1. The V gene end was trimmed by 5 bases and the J gene end by 2 bases; junction bases not matched to a gene: 6. CDR1 and CDR2 (germline): MNHEY, SVGEGT. CDR3 length: 15 residues. CDR3 coding DNA: TGTGCCAGCAGTGCTCCGGGACAGGGGACCTACGAGCAGTACTTC. It specifies CASSAPGQGTYEQYF.

This clonotype came up many times. This chain joins TRBV7-6 and TRBJ2-3; D uncertain. The V and J ends lost 3 bases and 4 bases respectively, with 2 bases between them. Germline values: CDR1 SGHVS, CDR2 FNYEAQ. The CDR3 has 11 residues. The CDR3 is CASSLSDTQYF. In DNA, the CDR3 is TGTGCCAGCAGCTTGTCAGATACGCAGTATTTT.